The entry below gives a single T cell receptor (beta chain) sequence along with its context. TCRdb's table, derived via immunoSEQ multiplex PCR, lists solely in-frame clones and lacks some. Among just over 8,500 clones listed, about 74% were seen once. This specimen belongs to a study of chemoradiotherapy in HPV16-positive cancers. This CDR3 has 14 residues. Germline assignment: CDR1 MNHNS and CDR2 SASEGT. Trimming pared 0 bases from V and 4 bases from J, leaving 7 bases between. The sequence was collected from a human donor with HPV-associated anogenital cancer. This specimen was acquired from a patient who underwent chemoradiotherapy. The chain recombines TRBV6-1 with TRBJ1-3; maybe TRBD1 (5 bases). The CDR3 nucleotides read TGTGCCAGCAGTGAAGCGGGGGGAGGAAACACCATATATTTT. Residues: CASSEAGGGNTIYF.